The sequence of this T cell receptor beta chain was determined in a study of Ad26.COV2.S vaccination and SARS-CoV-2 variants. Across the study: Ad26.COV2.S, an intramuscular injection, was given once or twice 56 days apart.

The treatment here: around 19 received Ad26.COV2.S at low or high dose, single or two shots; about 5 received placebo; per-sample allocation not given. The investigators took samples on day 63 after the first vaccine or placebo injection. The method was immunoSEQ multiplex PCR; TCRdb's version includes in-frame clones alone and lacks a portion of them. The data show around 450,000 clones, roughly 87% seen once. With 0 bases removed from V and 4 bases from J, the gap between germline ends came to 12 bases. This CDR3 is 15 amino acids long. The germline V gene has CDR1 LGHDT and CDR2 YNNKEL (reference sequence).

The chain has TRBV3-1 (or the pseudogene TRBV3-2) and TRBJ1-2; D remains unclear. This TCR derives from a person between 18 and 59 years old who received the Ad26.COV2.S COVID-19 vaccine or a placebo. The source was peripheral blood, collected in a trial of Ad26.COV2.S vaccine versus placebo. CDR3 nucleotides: TGTGCCAGCAGCCAAGATACAGCAGACCCCTATGGCTACACCTTC. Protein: CASSQDTADPYGYTF.